This entry features one T cell receptor beta chain sequence. What it binds is not known. Germline CDR1 is SGHRS and CDR2 is YFSETQ. CDR3 length equals 15 residues. V lost 1 base to trimming and J lost 0 bases, with 11 bases between them. Every one of the donors was a Caucasian adult that lived in Nashville, Tennessee. Roughly 210 ng DNA, around 30,000 T cell genomes, went into each sorted-subset replicate PCR. Data came from immunoSEQ multiplex PCR; TCRdb stores just in-frame clones and leaves some out. The repertoire includes roughly 660,000 clones, less than 95% of them detected once, and approximately 35% sits in the top ten. These data belong to a study of shared clonotypes between healthy human individuals. The study, taken as a whole, reports: A handful of donors showed sharing of approximately 5% of naive CD4 clonotypes.

Sequenced material: memory CD8+ T cells from PBMCs. Subset in this sample: CD45RO+ cells pooled with CCR7-negative TemRA cells. The V gene is TRBV5-1, the J gene TRBJ2-7, with D possibly being TRBD1 or TRBD2 (6 bases each). The clonotype comes from a young man in good health. Some clones in this sample may be carry-over from other donors' samples. The CDR3 DNA sequence: TGCGCCAGCAGCTTGACGTGGGGGGCCTCCTACGAGCAGTACTTC. This gives the protein CASSLTWGASYEQYF.